The 17 T cell receptor beta chains below come from one sample, sequenced in a study of tumor-infiltrating lymphocytes in primary liver carcinoma. Taking roughly 20-32 mg of unsorted bulk tissue, the authors co-extracted RNA and DNA. TCR beta cDNA came from around 0.5 ug total RNA, primed with a constant-region primer. Modified slightly, ARM-PCR produced TCR beta libraries over three nested multiplex PCR rounds. Primers for the first two PCR rounds were TRBV1-TRBV30 forward primers and a C-beta reverse primer (around 10 cycles per round). Using its own MiXCR run on the multiplex PCR reads, TCRdb lists one record per CDR3 protein. In the table there are under 45,000 distinct CDR3 sequences, 73% of which are singletons. Specimen: liver tumor tissue from sampling region 2. Sample subset: tumor region T2, inferior pole. The receptors stem from a middle-aged man with primary liver carcinoma and hepatitis B virus infection.

Ten or more counts support this clonotype. The CDR3 sequence: CASSLRDSLAKNIQYF. The CDR3 DNA reads as TGTGCCAGCAGTCTCAGGGACTCTCTAGCCAAAAACATTCAGTACTTC. This sequence joins TRBV28 and TRBJ2-4; the D gene is possibly TRBD2 (6 bases). V lost 5 bases to trimming and J lost 0 bases, with 14 bases between them. The CDR3 totals 16 residues. CDR1 is MDHEN and CDR2 is SYDVKM in the germline V gene.

About this clonotype itself: This CDR3 fails to terminate in the conserved phenylalanine or tryptophan, so it likely reflects a read error. The gene calls are TRBV10-3 and TRBJ1-1; a weak D match, TRBD1 (5 bases). This CDR3 region has 15 residues. Trimming stripped 5 bases from V and 3 bases from J, with 16 bases between. Germline V gene lookup returns CDR1 ENHRY and CDR2 SYGVKD. CDR3 coding DNA: TGTGCCATCAGTTACCGGCTTGGAGGGGACACTGAAGCTTTCCTT. Its protein product is CAISYRLGGDTEAFL.

The sample holds one count of this clonotype. The junction departs from the called germline gene at one end, perhaps through a read error. The chain carries TRBV29-1 and TRBJ2-3, with D tentatively TRBD2 (6 bases). Per the germline V gene, CDR1 is SQVTM and CDR2 is ANQGSEA. CDR3 length equals 15 residues. Here the CDR3 DNA reads TGCGGCGTTGAGGGCGGGGCCGGCATCACAGTTTCGCAGTATTTT. Translation gives CGVEGGAGITVSQYF.

About this clonotype itself: The CDR3 end shows no conserved phenylalanine or tryptophan, and so a read error is likely. The rearrangement uses TRBV11-3 and TRBJ2-7, with D unclear. This CDR3 contains 13 residues. Deletions cut 3 bases from V and 6 bases from J, with 12 bases between. The germline CDR1 and CDR2 sequences are SGHNT and YENEEA. As DNA, the CDR3 is TGTGCCAGCAGCTTCGGGCTTTGGGGCGAGCAGTACTTA. It specifies CASSFGLWGEQYL.

In regard to this clonotype: A read error may account for a junction end that differs from germline. The chain couples TRBV14 to TRBJ2-3; unclear D gene. CDR3 length: 14 amino acids. Germline CDR1 reads SGHDN; CDR2 reads FVKESK. The CDR3 nucleotides read TGTGTCAGCAGACAAGCCGGATTCACAGATACGCAGTATTTT. It codes for CVSRQAGFTDTQYF.

The chain is built from TRBV14 and TRBJ2-1, with D possibly matching TRBD2 (6 bases). Germline assignment: CDR1 SGHDN and CDR2 FVKESK. CDR3 size: 16 residues. The V end lost 10 bases, the J end lost 9 bases, and 28 bases lay between the germline ends. The chain's CDR3 is CANSAVAEWVNSEQFF. The CDR3, as DNA: TGTGCCAACAGTGCCGTAGCGGAATGGGTAAACAGTGAGCAGTTCTTC.

In regard to this clonotype: The conserved final phenylalanine or tryptophan is absent from the CDR3, which likely points to a read error. The DNA is omitted, as the CDR3 cannot be located on it reliably, and the CDR3 follows TCRdb's listing. The gene calls are TRBV24-1 and TRBJ1-1; the table's TRBD1 call for D was not verified on the DNA. The CDR3 length equals 14 residues, ends included. Germline CDR1 is KGHDR and CDR2 is SFDVKD. The CDR3: CATRDTGQNTEAFL.

CDR3 sequence (DNA): TGTGCCAGCAGTCCACAGGAGTCACCTAACTATGGCTACACCTTC. It codes for CASSPQESPNYGYTF. This rearrangement joins TRBV6-5 to TRBJ1-2; TRBD1 is a possible D gene (5 bases). The CDR3 is 15 amino acids. Trimming shortened V by 5 bases and J by 0 bases, and 13 bases separated the two germline ends. Germline V CDR1 and CDR2: MNHEY, SVGAGI.

Worth noting for this clonotype: An end of the junction does not agree with germline; a read error may underlie this. The genes are TRBV7-8 and TRBJ2-4; no clear D. CDR3 size: 17 residues. Per the germline V gene, CDR1 is SGHVS and CDR2 is FQNEAQ. The CDR3 spells CASSPLSSGLAKNIQCF. The CDR3 nucleotides are TGTGCCAGCAGCCCCCTTTCCAGTGGATTAGCCAAAAACATTCAGTGCTTC.

J is TRBJ2-3 and V is TRBV27, with D perhaps being TRBD1 or TRBD2 (5 bases each). The CDR3 sequence is 17 residues long. Trimming stripped 2 bases from V and 14 bases from J, with 29 bases between. Germline CDR1 and CDR2: MNHEY and SMNVEV (reference sequence). The CDR3 DNA reads TGTGCCAGCAGTTTAGATATCCCCCCAGGGACCACAGATATGCTGTATTTT. Translation: CASSLDIPPGTTDMLYF.

There are a few counts of this clonotype. In this CDR3 the conserved last residue, phenylalanine or tryptophan, is missing, so a read error is likely. It is unclear where the CDR3 begins or ends on the DNA, so no DNA is shown, and the CDR3 is as TCRdb lists it. This chain connects TRBV11-2 to TRBJ2-7; the table calls TRBD1, which could not be checked here. The CDR3 is 15 amino acids long, termini counted. Per germline, CDR1 SGHAT and CDR2 FQNNGV. CDR3 amino acids: CASSLRWTGENEQHS.

The table lists this clonotype with a few counts. Lacking the conserved final phenylalanine or tryptophan, this CDR3 likely reflects a read error. This chain's CDR3 is CASSPAGTSGFYEQYC. CDR3 nucleotide sequence: TGTGCCAGCAGTCCCGCGGGTACTAGCGGTTTCTACGAGCAGTACTGC. The rearrangement links TRBV12-3 or TRBV12-4 to TRBJ2-7; 8 bases fit TRBD2. The CDR3 extends over 16 amino acids. The trim removed 5 bases at V and 3 bases at J, leaving 12 bases unmatched.

This clonotype was seen a single time. This rearrangement joins TRBV28 to TRBJ1-5; unclear D gene. With 5 bases removed from V and 2 bases from J, the gap between germline ends came to 16 bases. CDR3 size: 16 residues. CDR1 is MDHEN and CDR2 is SYDVKM in the germline V gene. Here the CDR3 DNA reads TGTGCCAGCAGTACCTCGTTGGGGTTAGGCAATCAGCCCCAGCATTTT. This gives the protein CASSTSLGLGNQPQHF.

For this clonotype: The germline gene is not matched at one end of the junction; a read error may be the cause. The rearrangement uses TRBV6-6 and TRBJ1-1; 11 bases fit TRBD1. The CDR3 extends over 12 amino acids. The germline CDR1 and CDR2 sequences are MNHNY and SVGAGI (reference sequence). The CDR3 DNA reads TGTGCCAGCAGTTACTCAGGACAGGGGGCTCCCTTT. The encoded protein is CASSYSGQGAPF.

About this clonotype itself: Because the CDR3 is missing its conserved closing phenylalanine or tryptophan, this is likely a read error. The V gene is TRBV5-5, the J gene TRBJ2-1; the D gene is possibly TRBD2 (5 bases). V was clipped by 3 bases and J by 6 bases, with 10 bases between them. Per the germline V gene, CDR1 is SGHKS and CDR2 is YYEKEE (reference sequence). The CDR3 is 13 residues long. For the CDR3, the DNA is TGTGCCAGCAGCTACCGAGCGGCCAATGAGCAGTTCCTC. It specifies CASSYRAANEQFL.

Ten or more counts support this clonotype. The conserved closing phenylalanine or tryptophan is absent in this CDR3, likely reflecting a read error. The rearrangement joins TRBV14 to TRBJ1-2, with 7 bases lining up with TRBD1. The CDR3 is 13 amino acids. CDR1 and CDR2 (germline): SGHDN, FVKESK. After removal of 4 bases from V and 8 bases from J, the junction contained 7 bases not matched to a gene. This CDR3 is CASSPRQGEGYTL. CDR3 sequence (DNA): TGTGCCAGCAGCCCCCGACAGGGAGAAGGCTACACCCTC.

This chain links TRBV11-1 with TRBJ2-1; D possibly corresponds to TRBD2 (5 bases). The germline CDR1 and CDR2 sequences are SGHAT and FQDESV (reference sequence). Trimming left V 9 bases short and J 5 bases short, with 17 bases between. The CDR3 runs 14 residues. CDR3 DNA: TGTGCCAGAGGTTTAGGCTCAGCGGACAATGAGCAGTTCTTC. It encodes CARGLGSADNEQFF.